The rows below give T cell receptor beta chains drawn from one sample of a study of cytomegalovirus exposure and HLA in healthy donors. This table comes from immunoSEQ multiplex PCR, and its TCRdb copy is limited to in-frame clones, with some not included. The sample has some 180,000 clones, about 9% seen once. Material for sequencing was PBMCs. These receptor sequences come from a woman aged 25-40 years in good health and CMV-seropositive. CDR3s include the opening cysteine and the closing phenylalanine or tryptophan. The order of the fields is J gene, V gene, D gene, clone size, CDR3 DNA, CDR3 protein. The D gene is left open where the match is weak. Clone size appears in some rows only: once, few, many, or a class for an expanded clone.

>TRBJ2-7|TRBV11-3|TRBD2|NA
TGTGCCAGCAGCTTAGATCACTCGGGAGGGGACTACGAGCAGTACTTC
CASSLDHSGGDYEQYF
>TRBJ2-5|TRBV12-2|NA|NA
TGTGCAAGTCGCAACGACAGGAAAGAGACCCAGTACTTC
CASRNDRKETQYF
>TRBJ1-1|TRBV12-5|NA|NA
TGTGCTAGTGGTTTGAGGTCCTTGGAGGGAGACACTGAAGCTTTCTTT
CASGLRSLEGDTEAFF
>TRBJ2-7|TRBV5-1|NA|few
TGCGCCAGCAGCTTGGGCGGTGGCGAGCAGTACTTC
CASSLGGGEQYF
>TRBJ2-7|TRBV27|NA|NA
TGTGCCAGCAGCCGATCCCCCCGGGTTTCCTACGAGCAGTACTTC
CASSRSPRVSYEQYF
>TRBJ2-3|TRBV5-3|TRBD2|NA
TGTGCCAGAAGCTTGGTCTTTTCTCCTCGACTAGCGGGAGTTTGTGCGCAGTATTTT
CARSLVFSPRLAGVCAQYF
>TRBJ1-5|TRBV5-5|TRBD1|few
TGTGCCAGCAGCCTATGGACAGGCGCCTTCAATCAGCCCCAGCATTTT
CASSLWTGAFNQPQHF
>TRBJ1-3|TRBV7-6|TRBD1|few
TGTGCCAGCAGCTCCGGGACAGTTTCCTTCTCCTCTGGAAACACCATATATTTT
CASSSGTVSFSSGNTIYF
>TRBJ2-1|TRBV30|NA|NA
TGTGCCTGGACGTTGGGGGCTAGTTTTGAGAATGAGCAGTTCTTC
CAWTLGASFENEQFF
>TRBJ2-5|TRBV5-1|TRBD2|few
TGCGCCAGCAGCTTGCAAGTCCGCGGGAGGCTCCAAGAGACCCAGTACTTC
CASSLQVRGRLQETQYF
>TRBJ2-7|TRBV27|NA|few
TGTGCCAGCAGTGCCCAGGGGGGAGGTAAAAACGAGCAGTACTTC
CASSAQGGGKNEQYF
>TRBJ2-7|TRBV5-8|TRBD2|NA
TGTGCCAGCAGAAGCGGGAGCTCCTACGAGCAGTACTTC
CASRSGSSYEQYF
>TRBJ1-4|TRBV27|TRBD1|few
TGTGCCAGCAGTGACCGACAGGGTAGCGAAAAACTGTTTTTT
CASSDRQGSEKLFF
>TRBJ2-5|TRBV5-1|TRBD2|few
TGCGCCAGCAGCCTTCTAGCGGGAGGGGATCCTGAGACCCAGTACTTC
CASSLLAGGDPETQYF
>TRBJ2-2|TRBV2|NA|few
TGTGCCTCCCGGGGGGCTGTTAACACCGGGGAGCTGTTTTTT
CASRGAVNTGELFF
>TRBJ1-1|TRBV5-1|TRBD1|NA
TGCGCCAGCAGCTCCCACAGGGGGCCCCGTTACACTGAAGCTTTCTTT
CASSSHRGPRYTEAFF
>TRBJ2-3|TRBV13|TRBD2|NA
TGTGCCAGCAGCCTGAAGCGGGAGGGCCCCTACACAGATACGCAGTATTTT
CASSLKREGPYTDTQYF
>TRBJ2-2|TRBV5-1|NA|few
TGCGCCAGCAGTCCTTACACCGGGGAGCTGTTTTTT
CASSPYTGELFF
>TRBJ1-2|TRBV5-4|NA|few
TGTGCCAGCAGCTTGGAGGGACTAAACTATGGCTACACCTTC
CASSLEGLNYGYTF
>TRBJ2-3|TRBV5-1|TRBD1|few
TGCGCCAGCAGCTTGTCGGCTGGCGGACAGGGGGCGTCAACGCAGTATTTT
CASSLSAGGQGASTQYF
>TRBJ2-5|TRBV5-1|TRBD1|NA
TGCGCCAGCAGCGAACAGGGGGAGACCCAGTACTTC
CASSEQGETQYF
>TRBJ2-5|TRBV5-5|NA|NA
TGTGCCAGCAGCTTGTCGCCACAGTGGGAGACCCAGTACTTC
CASSLSPQWETQYF
>TRBJ1-2|TRBV2|NA|few
TGTGCCAGTCTTTTCGGAACAGGGAGCTATGGCTACACCTTC
CASLFGTGSYGYTF
>TRBJ2-7|TRBV13|TRBD2|NA
TGTGCCAGCAGCTTGGGACTAGGGGAGTACGAGCAGTACTTC
CASSLGLGEYEQYF
>TRBJ1-2|TRBV13|NA|NA
TGTGCCAGCAGCTTAGGCCGACAGGAGAACTATGGCTACACCTTC
CASSLGRQENYGYTF
>TRBJ2-5|TRBV12-5|TRBD1|NA
TGTGCTAGTGGTCCAGGGGGAGAGACCCAGTACTTC
CASGPGGETQYF
>TRBJ2-7|TRBV25-1|TRBD1|few
TGTGCCAGCAGTGAATTAGGAGGACAGGGGACCGGGGGCGAGCAGTACTTC
CASSELGGQGTGGEQYF
>TRBJ1-2|TRBV5-1|TRBD1|few
TGCGCCACCACCGTTAGTGGACAGGGGGCGAATGGCTACACCTTC
CATTVSGQGANGYTF
>TRBJ2-5|TRBV30|NA|NA
TGTGCCTGGAGTCCCTGGGCAGGGGAGACCCAGTACTTC
CAWSPWAGETQYF
>TRBJ1-2|TRBV20-1|NA|NA
TGCAGTGCTTCCAGAGCGGGGTTGACCTTC
CSASRAGLTF
>TRBJ2-1|TRBV5-6|TRBD2|NA
TGTGCCAGCAGCTTAGCTAGCGGGACCATCTACAATGAGCAGTTCTTC
CASSLASGTIYNEQFF
>TRBJ1-6|TRBV2|TRBD1|NA
TGTGCCAGCATACAGGGGGCTAGCTCCTATAATTCACCCCTCCACTTT
CASIQGASSYNSPLHF
>TRBJ2-7|TRBV7-2|TRBD1|NA
TGTGCCAGCAGCTTAGGCCTATCGGACAGGGGCTACGAGCAGTACTTC
CASSLGLSDRGYEQYF
>TRBJ2-5|TRBV5-1|NA|few
TGCGCCAGCAGCAGGGGGCCGCGGGGAGAGACCCAGTACTTC
CASSRGPRGETQYF
>TRBJ1-4|TRBV7-9|TRBD1|few
TGTGCCAGCAGCTTTGGGGGGACAGGGGGAGAAAAACTGTTTTTT
CASSFGGTGGEKLFF
>TRBJ1-6|TRBV30|NA|NA
TGTGCCTGGAGTGAACAGGGATACTCACCCCTCCACTTT
CAWSEQGYSPLHF
>TRBJ2-7|TRBV12-5|NA|few
TGTGCTAGTGGTCGACTAGGCGACTCCTACGAGCAGTACTTC
CASGRLGDSYEQYF
>TRBJ1-1|TRBV10-3|TRBD1|few
TGTGCCATCAGTGAGGGTGGGACAGGGGACACTGAAGCTTTCTTT
CAISEGGTGDTEAFF
>TRBJ2-5|TRBV27|TRBD2|few
TGTGCCAGCAGCCAGACTAGCGGGAGTTCGAAGACCCAGTACTTC
CASSQTSGSSKTQYF
>TRBJ2-7|TRBV7-9|NA|NA
TGTGCCAGCAGCTCCACGGTAGCGCATAATCCTTACGAGCAGTACTTC
CASSSTVAHNPYEQYF
>TRBJ1-2|TRBV5-1|NA|NA
TGCGCCAGCAGCTTGGCCCAGGGGTACTATGGCTACACCTTC
CASSLAQGYYGYTF
>TRBJ2-7|TRBV10-2|TRBD2|NA
TGCGCCAGCACCGGACTAGCGGAAGTCTACGAGCAGTACTTC
CASTGLAEVYEQYF